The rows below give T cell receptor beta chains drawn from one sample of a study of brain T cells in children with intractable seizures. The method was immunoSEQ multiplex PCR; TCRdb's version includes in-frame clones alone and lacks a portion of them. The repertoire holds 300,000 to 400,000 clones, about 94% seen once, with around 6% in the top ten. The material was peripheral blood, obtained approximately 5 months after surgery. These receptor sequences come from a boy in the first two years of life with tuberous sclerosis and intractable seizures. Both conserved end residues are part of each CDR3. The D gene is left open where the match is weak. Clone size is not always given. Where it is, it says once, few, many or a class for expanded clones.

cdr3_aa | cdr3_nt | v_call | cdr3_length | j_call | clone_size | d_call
CASRPGTSNTGELFF | TGCGCCAGCAGACCCGGGACATCGAACACCGGGGAGCTGTTTTTT | TRBV5-1 | 15 | TRBJ2-2 | NA | NA
CASSLSALAEYNEQFF | TGTGCCAGCAGCTTGAGTGCGCTAGCGGAGTACAATGAGCAGTTCTTC | TRBV5-4 | 16 | TRBJ2-1 | NA | TRBD2
CASSLLRGFQETQYF | TGTGCCAGCAGTTTATTAAGGGGATTCCAAGAGACCCAGTACTTC | TRBV27 | 15 | TRBJ2-5 | NA | NA
CASRTHAGSGGYNEQFF | TGCGCCAGCAGGACCCACGCCGGGTCAGGAGGTTACAATGAGCAGTTCTTC | TRBV4-1 | 17 | TRBJ2-1 | NA | NA
CASSLRLAGDTDTQYF | TGTGCCAGCAGTCTAAGACTAGCGGGGGACACAGATACGCAGTATTTT | TRBV2 | 16 | TRBJ2-3 | NA | TRBD2
CASSQGQGGTDTQYF | TGTGCCAGCAGCCAAGGGCAGGGAGGCACAGATACGCAGTATTTT | TRBV6-6 | 15 | TRBJ2-3 | NA | NA
CASSPREGFANEKLFF | TGCGCCAGCAGTCCCAGGGAGGGCTTCGCTAATGAAAAACTGTTTTTT | TRBV10-1 | 16 | TRBJ1-4 | NA | NA
CASSFEGYTEAFF | TGTGCCAGCAGTTTTGAGGGGTACACTGAAGCTTTCTTT | TRBV12-3/TRBV12-4 | 13 | TRBJ1-1 | NA | NA
CASSLEQGVTQFF | TGTGCCAGCAGCTTGGAACAGGGGGTGACGCAGTTCTTC | TRBV5-8 | 13 | TRBJ2-1 | NA | TRBD1
CASSLLSRLAGAETQYF | TGTGCCAGCAGCTTACTTTCTAGGCTAGCGGGAGCAGAGACCCAGTACTTC | TRBV7-2 | 17 | TRBJ2-5 | once | TRBD2
CASSPRQSFNTEAFF | TGTGCCAGCAGTCCAAGACAGTCTTTCAACACTGAAGCTTTCTTT | TRBV6-5 | 15 | TRBJ1-1 | NA | NA
CATSEGRFGHGYTF | TGTGCCACCAGTGAGGGCCGCTTTGGTCATGGCTACACCTTC | TRBV24-1 | 14 | TRBJ1-2 | NA | NA
CSVLLDQETQYF | TGCAGCGTCCTTCTAGACCAAGAGACCCAGTACTTC | TRBV29-1 | 12 | TRBJ2-5 | NA | NA
CASSVSQVNSPLHF | TGTGCCAGCAGCGTTAGCCAGGTCAATTCACCCCTCCACTTT | TRBV9 | 14 | TRBJ1-6 | NA | NA
CASSYSRTLNTEAFF | TGTGCCAGCAGTTACTCGCGCACCCTGAACACTGAAGCTTTCTTT | TRBV6-5 | 15 | TRBJ1-1 | NA | NA
CATSRDWQVTYEQYF | TGTGCCACCAGCAGAGATTGGCAGGTTACCTACGAGCAGTACTTC | TRBV15 | 15 | TRBJ2-7 | NA | NA
CASSVQVEINQPQHF | TGTGCCAGCAGTGTCCAGGTTGAGATAAATCAGCCCCAGCATTTT | TRBV27 | 15 | TRBJ1-5 | NA | NA
CSVLAGRTEAFF | TGCAGCGTTTTAGCAGGGCGCACTGAAGCTTTCTTT | TRBV29-1 | 12 | TRBJ1-1 | once | NA
CASSYSTGLAEQFF | TGTGCCAGCAGTTACTCGACGGGACTAGCGGAGCAGTTCTTC | TRBV6-5 | 14 | TRBJ2-1 | NA | TRBD2
CASSLVGMHSPLHF | TGTGCCAGCAGCTTGGTAGGGATGCATTCACCCCTCCACTTT | TRBV5-6 | 14 | TRBJ1-6 | NA | NA
CATSDLPVVSTSGGYEQFF | TGTGCCACCAGTGATTTGCCTGTCGTATCGACTAGCGGGGGTTATGAGCAGTTCTTC | TRBV24-1 | 19 | TRBJ2-1 | NA | TRBD2
CASSQTPGQGNNEQFF | TGCGCCAGCAGCCAAACGCCGGGACAGGGGAACAATGAGCAGTTCTTC | TRBV4-1 | 16 | TRBJ2-1 | NA | TRBD1
CASSSGQAINEKLFF | TGTGCCAGCAGCTCTGGACAGGCAATTAATGAAAAACTGTTTTTT | TRBV7-8 | 15 | TRBJ1-4 | once | TRBD1
CASSQEGRTSGNEQFF | TGTGCCAGCAGCCAAGAGGGCCGAACCTCCGGCAATGAGCAGTTCTTC | TRBV3-1/TRBV3-2 | 16 | TRBJ2-1 | NA | NA
CASSLRLVWHEQFF | TGCGCCAGCAGCTTGCGACTAGTTTGGCATGAGCAGTTCTTC | TRBV5-1 | 14 | TRBJ2-1 | NA | NA
CASTATTRGDTQYF | TGTGCCAGCACCGCTACTACGAGGGGTGATACGCAGTATTTT | TRBV3-1/TRBV3-2 | 14 | TRBJ2-3 | NA | NA
CASSLGAGASYEQYF | TGTGCCAGCAGTTTAGGGGCGGGCGCTTCCTACGAGCAGTACTTC | TRBV28 | 15 | TRBJ2-7 | NA | NA
CASSLVGLNSPLHF | TGTGCCAGCAGCCTCGTAGGCCTTAATTCACCCCTCCACTTT | TRBV3-1/TRBV3-2 | 14 | TRBJ1-6 | once | NA
CTSSQGGVSYEQYF | TGCACCAGCAGCCAAGGCGGGGTAAGCTACGAGCAGTACTTC | TRBV1 | 14 | TRBJ2-7 | NA | NA
CASTETGNTGELFF | TGTGCCAGCACCGAGACAGGGAACACCGGGGAGCTGTTTTTT | TRBV6-5 | 14 | TRBJ2-2 | NA | NA
CASSRRLAGDYNEQFF | TGTGCCAGCAGCCGGAGACTAGCGGGGGATTACAATGAGCAGTTCTTC | TRBV3-1/TRBV3-2 | 16 | TRBJ2-1 | NA | TRBD2
CASSLAPQNTEAFF | TGTGCCAGCAGCTTAGCGCCACAGAACACTGAAGCTTTCTTT | TRBV7-9 | 14 | TRBJ1-1 | NA | NA
CASSPGTNTEAFF | TGTGCCAGCAGCCCCGGGACAAACACTGAAGCTTTCTTT | TRBV5-5 | 13 | TRBJ1-1 | NA | NA
CAIPLEGLVSETQYF | TGTGCCATCCCACTGGAGGGACTAGTTTCCGAGACCCAGTACTTC | TRBV9 | 15 | TRBJ2-5 | NA | TRBD2
CASSQSGPYNEQFF | TGCGCCAGCAGCCAATCGGGACCTTACAATGAGCAGTTCTTC | TRBV4-1 | 14 | TRBJ2-1 | once | NA
CASSSQDRATNEQFF | TGTGCCAGCAGTTCCCAGGACAGGGCTACCAATGAGCAGTTCTTC | TRBV6-5 | 15 | TRBJ2-1 | NA | TRBD1
CASSLGTGNEKLFF | TGCGCCAGCAGCTTGGGGACAGGGAATGAAAAACTGTTTTTT | TRBV5-1 | 14 | TRBJ1-4 | few | TRBD1
CASSQDRGAPYGYTF | TGCGCCAGCAGCCAAGATCGAGGGGCGCCCTATGGCTACACCTTC | TRBV4-1 | 15 | TRBJ1-2 | NA | NA
CASSPFYWGGLADTQYF | TGTGCCAGCAGCCCATTCTACTGGGGGGGGCTGGCAGATACGCAGTATTTT | TRBV7-2 | 17 | TRBJ2-3 | NA | NA
CASSQGRLGTTSSYEQYF | TGCGCCAGCAGCCAAGGACGACTGGGGACCACAAGCTCCTACGAGCAGTACTTC | TRBV4-1 | 18 | TRBJ2-7 | NA | NA
CASSLGGLRNTEAFF | TGTGCCAGCAGTTTAGGAGGTCTGCGGAACACTGAAGCTTTCTTT | TRBV27 | 15 | TRBJ1-1 | NA | NA
CASSIGDSNEKLFF | TGTGCCAGTAGTATAGGGGACAGTAATGAAAAACTGTTTTTT | TRBV19 | 14 | TRBJ1-4 | NA | TRBD1
CASSTDRGSPYEQYF | TGTGCCAGCAGCACCGACAGGGGCTCTCCCTACGAGCAGTACTTC | TRBV2 | 15 | TRBJ2-7 | NA | TRBD1
CASSFEGQKSYEQYF | TGTGCCAGCAGCTTTGAGGGACAGAAATCCTACGAGCAGTACTTC | TRBV5-4 | 15 | TRBJ2-7 | NA | TRBD1
CATSESTGGTTDTQYF | TGTGCCACCAGTGAATCGACAGGGGGAACCACAGATACGCAGTATTTT | TRBV24-1 | 16 | TRBJ2-3 | NA | TRBD1
CASSPLGGGETQYF | TGTGCCAGCAGCCCCCTGGGAGGGGGAGAGACCCAGTACTTC | TRBV7-6 | 14 | TRBJ2-5 | NA | NA
CASSDPRAGVYNEQFF | TGTGCCAGCAGCGACCCCCGAGCGGGTGTCTACAATGAGCAGTTCTTC | TRBV14 | 16 | TRBJ2-1 | NA | NA
CASSKVPEAFF | TGTGCCAGTAGTAAGGTCCCTGAAGCTTTCTTT | TRBV19 | 11 | TRBJ1-1 | once | NA
CASSLDRGSGANVLTF | TGCGCCAGCAGCTTGGATCGGGGTTCCGGGGCCAACGTCCTGACTTTC | TRBV5-1 | 16 | TRBJ2-6 | NA | NA
CASREGSGYGYTF | TGTGCCAGCAGAGAGGGATCAGGCTATGGCTACACCTTC | TRBV2 | 13 | TRBJ1-2 | NA | NA
CASSLGDRYEQYF | TGCGCCAGCAGCTTGGGGGACAGATACGAGCAGTACTTC | TRBV5-1 | 13 | TRBJ2-7 | once | TRBD1
CASIKGDLGGTQYF | TGTGCCAGCATAAAGGGGGACCTCGGGGGGACCCAGTACTTC | TRBV6-5 | 14 | TRBJ2-5 | NA | NA
CASSSSLRLAVSSYNEQFF | TGTGCCAGCAGTTCTTCCCTTCGACTAGCGGTGAGCTCCTACAATGAGCAGTTCTTC | TRBV27 | 19 | TRBJ2-1 | NA | TRBD2
CASRVDRGMNEQFF | TGTGCCAGTAGAGTTGACAGGGGGATGAATGAGCAGTTCTTC | TRBV19 | 14 | TRBJ2-1 | NA | TRBD1
CASSLRRGTGVNEQFF | TGTGCCAGCAGCCTAAGGCGTGGGACGGGTGTCAATGAGCAGTTCTTC | TRBV13 | 16 | TRBJ2-1 | NA | NA